This T cell receptor (beta chain) was profiled in a study of blood T cells in healthy people across ages. CDR1 is LGHNA, CDR2 YSLEER, per germline. The length of the CDR3 is 13 residues. The V gene lost 4 bases and the J gene lost 7 bases, with 11 bases spanning the gap. Study-wide results and caveats: Age brought a roughly linear fall in TCR beta diversity measured per million T cells.

Using a J-beta primer mix together with a sample-barcoded 5' primer, a second PCR was run for roughly 6 to 12 cycles. A tag from a template-switch adaptor with 12 random nucleotides marked each cDNA molecule. Per-sample output comprised a minimum of 2.5 million paired-end reads containing CDR3. From the 5' RACE reads, TCRdb called clonotypes with MiXCR, one entry per CDR3 protein. The sample lists some 1,800,000 distinct CDR3 sequences, more than 35% seen once, with 20% to 25% in the top ten. Ten or more counts support this clonotype. Its specificity is not known. All donors came from Russia, were Caucasian and healthy, and spanned ages about 6 to 100.

This chain uses TRBV4-3 with TRBJ2-1; no clear D gene. The clonotype comes from a human donor in good health. Sequencing input: blood. The CDR3 loop reads CASSLTRANEQFF. In nucleotides, the CDR3 is TGCGCCAGCAGCCTCACCCGGGCGAATGAGCAGTTCTTC.